A single sample is the source of the 5 T cell receptor beta chains below, sequenced in a study of T cells in Graves' hyperthyroidism and ophthalmopathy (dated by TCRdb to the late 2010s). The library was prepared using multiplex PCR. This sample was sequenced with an Illumina HiSeq 2000. The TCR beta CDR3 regions were amplified from the RNA transcripts. The first round of RT-PCR for the TCR CDR3 was performed with the HTBI primer set and the Qiagen OneStep RT-PCR kit. TCRdb handled the public reads itself, with Q25 trimming in fastp and clone calling in MiXCR, and kept productive beta chains. Every entry covers one CDR3 protein and lists the most common genes and DNA from its rows. The sample has roughly 660,000 distinct CDR3 sequences on record, approximately 15% of them singletons. Around a sixth of the sample goes to the ten largest clones. The sample taken for sequencing was blood. The receptors here all came from a man aged 45-65 years with Graves' hyperthyroidism.

In nucleotides, the CDR3 is TGCAGCGTCACGATGGAGGGACAGACTCGCACAGATACGCAGTATTTT. Translated: CSVTMEGQTRTDTQYF. The J gene is TRBJ2-3, the V gene TRBV29-1, with a weak D call TRBD1 (7 bases). The CDR3 consists of 16 residues. Trimming took off 6 bases at V and 1 base at J, with 20 bases between the two ends. In germline, CDR1 is SQVTM, CDR2 ANQGSEA.

In the case of this clonotype: The junction differs from germline at one of its ends, possibly a read error. The chain has TRBV27 and TRBJ2-5; D is undetermined. CDR1 and CDR2 from the germline V gene are MNHEY and SMNVEV (reference sequence). The CDR3 sequence is 14 residues long. CDR3 sequence (DNA): TGTGCCTGCAGTTTAACGGACGGTGGGGAGACCCAGTACTTC. Translation gives CACSLTDGGETQYF.

The chain is built from TRBV6-2 or TRBV6-3 and TRBJ2-5; 10 bases line up with TRBD2. V lost 2 bases to trimming and J lost 0 bases; unmatched junction nucleotides: 0. Germline loops: CDR1 MNHEY, CDR2 SVGEGT. This CDR3 has 15 residues. CDR3 sequence: CASSYGTSDQETQYF. The CDR3 coding sequence is TGTGCCAGCAGTTACGGGACTAGCGACCAAGAGACCCAGTACTTC.

Concerning this clonotype itself: Possible read error: a much larger clone is one base away. The chain is built from TRBV29-1 and TRBJ2-3, with D possibly being TRBD1 (6 bases). The germline V gene encodes CDR1 SQVTM and CDR2 ANQGSEA. This CDR3 has 13 amino acids. V was clipped by 4 bases and J by 5 bases, with 13 bases between them. The CDR3 DNA reads as TGCAGCGTTGGGCACAGGGTTAGAGATACGCAGTATTTT. It is translated as CSVGHRVRDTQYF.

This clonotype was picked up many times. This chain connects TRBV5-1 to TRBJ1-1; D is unclear. The V end lost 4 bases, the J end lost 4 bases, and 11 bases lay between the germline ends. Germline values: CDR1 SGHRS, CDR2 YFSETQ. The CDR3 totals 13 residues. The CDR3 DNA is TGCGCCAGCAGCCCGGGCCCCGGCACTGAAGCTTTCTTT. Translating it yields CASSPGPGTEAFF.